These T cell receptor beta chains were read from a single sample in a study of T cells in Graves' hyperthyroidism and ophthalmopathy. From the multiplex PCR reads, TCRdb called clonotypes with MiXCR, one entry per CDR3 protein. Of 500,000 or so distinct CDR3 sequences listed, roughly 15% are singletons. Material for sequencing was blood. Receptors originate from a woman in her 30s with Graves' ophthalmopathy. Each CDR3 is given with its conserved first and last residue. The D gene is left open where the match is weak. Size is stated for part of the rows, as once, few or many counts, or as a class when the clone is expanded.

V,D,J,size,DNA,CDR3
TRBV2,-,TRBJ1-5,-,TGTGCCAGCACCGACGACAGTTATCAGCCCCAGCATTTT,CASTDDSYQPQHF
TRBV30,TRBD1,TRBJ1-3,few,TGTGCCTGGAGTTGGGACAGCAGCTCTGGAAACACCATATATTTT,CAWSWDSSSGNTIYF
TRBV7-2,TRBD2,TRBJ2-7,many,TGTGCCAGCAGCTTAGGAGGGACTAGCTCCTACGAGCAGTACTTC,CASSLGGTSSYEQYF
TRBV11-2,-,TRBJ2-4,many,TGTGCCAGCAGCTTAGAAGGGGGAGGGGGGGCCCAAAACATTCAGTACTTC,CASSLEGGGGAQNIQYF
TRBV5-1,-,TRBJ2-7,many,TGCGCCAGCAGCATTGGGGTGTACGAGCAGTACTTC,CASSIGVYEQYF
TRBV20-1,TRBD2,TRBJ2-7,many,TGCAGTGCCATAGCGGGAGGGTGGAACGAGCAGTACTTC,CSAIAGGWNEQYF
TRBV30,-,TRBJ2-3,many,TGTGCCTGGAGTCCGGACACAGATACGCAGTATTTT,CAWSPDTDTQYF
TRBV12-3/TRBV12-4,-,TRBJ2-7,many,TGTGCCAGCAGTCGACCCACTTCCGAGCAGTACTTC,CASSRPTSEQYF
TRBV2,-,TRBJ2-5,few,TGTGCCAGCAACCTGATATTTCCGGACCCGACCCAGTACTTC,CASNLIFPDPTQYF
TRBV6-5,-,TRBJ2-6,-,TGTACCAGCAGTTACGAGGGCAGGAAAAACGTCCTGACTTTC,CTSSYEGRKNVLTF
TRBV28,-,TRBJ2-3,many,TGTGCCAGCAGTCTCCAAGGGGTAGATACGCAGTATTTT,CASSLQGVDTQYF
TRBV9,-,TRBJ2-5,many,TGTGCCAGCAGCGTAGGGCTACCCAGCGGCCAAGAGACCCAGTACTTC,CASSVGLPSGQETQYF
TRBV19,-,TRBJ2-1,once,TGTGCCAGTGGCTCACAGGGTAGCTCCTACAATGAGCAGTTCTTC,CASGSQGSSYNEQFF
TRBV29-1,-,TRBJ1-1,few,TGCAGCGTTCCGGAGGGCACTGAAGCTTTCTTT,CSVPEGTEAFF
TRBV4-3,-,TRBJ2-7,once,TGCGCCAGCAGCCAAGAAGGTAAATTCGGAGAGGAGCAGTACTTC,CASSQEGKFGEEQYF
TRBV4-1,TRBD1,TRBJ2-1,-,TGCGCCAGCAGCCAAGAGGGGACAGGGGGAATTGAGCAGTTCTTC,CASSQEGTGGIEQFF
TRBV9,-,TRBJ2-7,-,TGTGCCAGCAGCGTAGACAACAGCCCCTCCTACGAGCAGTACTTC,CASSVDNSPSYEQYF
TRBV4-2,-,TRBJ2-1,many,TGTGCCAGCAGCCAAGATACAGGGATGTTCAATGAGCAGTTCTTC,CASSQDTGMFNEQFF
TRBV7-2,TRBD2,TRBJ2-5,-,TGTGCCAGCACCAAGCGGGAGGTCCGAGAGACCCAGTACTTC,CASTKREVRETQYF
TRBV7-2,TRBD1,TRBJ1-4,few,TGTGCCAGCAGCTCCCCTAGAGGGGGGACAGCTAAGACATCAACTAATGAAAAACTGTTTTTT,CASSSPRGGTAKTSTNEKLFF
TRBV9,-,TRBJ1-1,few,TGTGCCAGCAGCGTAGTGACAGGGAACACTGAAGCTTTCTTT,CASSVVTGNTEAFF
TRBV6-1,-,TRBJ2-2,many,TGTGCCAGCAGACGGACCCAGCGGACCGGGGAGCTGTTTTTT,CASRRTQRTGELFF